A single T cell receptor beta chain is shown here with its context. The entry originates in a study of blood T cell repertoires in COVID-19. At the level of the study: Samples representing acute and convalescent COVID-19 were sourced from the United States, Italy and Spain.

Per the authors' pipeline: Scientists estimated how many nucleated cells there were by amplifying reference gene primers. The method was immunoSEQ multiplex PCR; TCRdb's version includes in-frame clones alone and lacks a portion of them. The DNA was the basis for D and trimming; V, J and clone size are from that table. Seen here are over 300,000 clones, about four fifths observed once, and the top ten hold about 1.2%. V was trimmed by 6 bases and J by 6 bases, leaving 6 bases between them. This CDR3 is 11 amino acids long. In germline, CDR1 is SGHRS, CDR2 YFSETQ. The TCR originated in a woman aged 50 to 60 with acute or convalescent COVID-19. The sequencing input was peripheral blood. The chain has TRBV5-1 and TRBJ2-2; D call uncertain. CDR3 sequence (DNA): TGCGCCAGCACCTCCCCCGGGGAGCTGTTTTTT. Protein product: CASTSPGELFF. The full variable domain, in which reference TRBV5-1 and TRBJ2-2 provide the parts outside the CDR3, is KAGVTQTPRYLIKTRGQQVTLSCSPISGHRSVSWYQQTPGQGLQFLFEYFSETQRNKGNFPGRFSGRQFSNSRSEMNVSTLELGDSALYLCASTSPGELFFGEGSRLTVL.